This passage covers 4 T cell receptor beta chains from one sample sequenced in a study of CD8+ T cells in alopecia areata. cDNA reverse transcribed from extracted RNA served as the sequencing template. Method: immunoSEQ multiplex PCR; TCRdb's copy keeps in-frame clones and lacks some. The sample yields tens of thousands of clones, around 40% seen once. The sequencing sample was made of NKG2D-low CD8+ T cells sorted from blood. Source of these receptors: a human donor with alopecia areata.

This clone was seen more than once but under ten times. Written as DNA, the CDR3 is TGTGCCAGCAGCCAGCTCTCCTACGAGCAGTACTTC. It specifies CASSQLSYEQYF. The V call is TRBV7-9, the J call TRBJ2-7, with D uncertain. Germline CDR1 reads SEHNR; CDR2 reads FQNEAQ (reference sequence). The CDR3 has 12 amino acids. V was cut by 5 bases and J by 0 bases, with 5 bases left in between.

The J gene is TRBJ2-3, the V gene TRBV5-1; D may match TRBD1 or TRBD2 (5 bases each). V shed 3 bases and J shed 0 bases, with 14 bases lying between them. The CDR3 contains 16 residues. Germline CDR1 SGHRS, CDR2 YFSETQ. CDR3 sequence reads: CASSSGNWDSTDTQYF. The CDR3 bases are TGCGCCAGCAGCTCGGGGAATTGGGACAGCACAGATACGCAGTATTTT.

The genes are TRBV2 and TRBJ1-2; possible D gene TRBD1, 6 bases. This CDR3 has 14 residues. The germline gives CDR1 SNHLY, CDR2 FYNNEI. V was pared by 3 bases and J by 4 bases, with 12 bases between. In DNA, the CDR3 is TGTGCCAGCAGTGACAGGGGCGCAGGCTATGGCTACACCTTC. Amino acids: CASSDRGAGYGYTF.

The rearrangement joins TRBV6-6 to TRBJ2-7, with 8 bases matching TRBD1. The CDR3 sequence is 15 residues long. Germline values: CDR1 MNHNY, CDR2 SVGAGI (reference sequence). The ends lost 2 bases at V and 3 bases at J; junction bases unmatched: 6. The CDR3 nucleotides read TGTGCCAGCAGTTACGACAGGGGCCCTTTCTACGAGCAGTACTTC. It yields the protein CASSYDRGPFYEQYF.